Each of the 25 T cell receptor beta chains below was sequenced from the same sample in a study of blood T cell repertoires in COVID-19. TCRdb's table, derived via immunoSEQ multiplex PCR, lists solely in-frame clones and lacks some. Altogether roughly 99,000 clones are present, about nine tenths being singletons, with the ten largest covering 6.8%. The sample was peripheral blood. Receptors originate from a man over 45 with active or convalescent COVID-19.

The chain uses TRBV11-2 and TRBJ2-3; 10 bases align to TRBD2. Per germline, CDR1 SGHAT and CDR2 FQNNGV. This CDR3 contains 16 residues. V trimming: 3 bases; J trimming: 1 base; junction bases outside the gene matches: 4. CDR3 sequence (DNA): TGTGCCAGCAGCTTCGGGACTAGCGCTGGCACAGATACGCAGTATTTT. Amino acids: CASSFGTSAGTDTQYF. Using reference TRBV11-2 and TRBJ2-3 for the parts outside the CDR3, the full variable domain is EAGVAQSPRYKIIEKRQSVAFWCNPISGHATLYWYQQILGQGPKLLIQFQNNGVVDDSQLPKDRFSAERLKGVDSTLKIQPAKLEDSAVYLCASSFGTSAGTDTQYFGPGTRLTVL.

V gene TRBV30 combines with J gene TRBJ1-5, with D possibly matching TRBD1 (5 bases). Germline V gene data show CDR1 as GTSNPN and CDR2 as SVGIG (reference sequence). The CDR3 loop spans 12 amino acids. V was cut by 5 bases and J by 5 bases, with 10 bases left in between. The CDR3 DNA is TGTGCCTGGGGCGACAGTGATCAGCCCCAGCATTTT. It encodes CAWGDSDQPQHF.

The chain has TRBV5-1 and TRBJ2-3; perhaps TRBD2 as D (6 bases). The CDR3 covers 15 residues. The V and J ends lost 1 base and 1 base respectively, with 10 bases between them. Germline assignment: CDR1 SGHRS and CDR2 YFSETQ. CDR3 residues: CASSLLGGGTDTQYF. DNA for the CDR3: TGCGCCAGCAGCTTGCTCGGCGGGGGCACAGATACGCAGTATTTT.

This chain connects TRBV13 to TRBJ2-1; 7 bases fit TRBD2. CDR3 length equals 15 residues. V lost 5 bases and J lost 3; bases outside the gene matches: 7. Germline CDR1 PRHDT, CDR2 FYEKMQ (reference sequence). In nucleotides, the CDR3 is TGTGCCAGCAGCCCACCGGGACTACTCTACAATGAGCAGTTCTTC. Translation gives CASSPPGLLYNEQFF.

This chain connects TRBV25-1 to TRBJ2-1; 9 nucleotides align to TRBD1. This CDR3 is 17 amino acids long. Trimming cost V 11 bases and J 9 bases; bases outside gene matches: 23. Germline-derived CDR1 and CDR2 are MGHDK and SYGVNS. The CDR3 spells CAPYGTGRTRRPIEQFF. The CDR3 bases are TGTGCCCCCTACGGGACAGGGAGAACTAGGAGGCCAATTGAGCAGTTCTTC.

This clone was seen only once. This rearrangement joins TRBV7-8 to TRBJ1-2; D call uncertain. Germline V CDR1 and CDR2: SGHVS, FQNEAQ. This CDR3 has 14 residues. V lost 0 bases and J 6 bases, leaving 11 bases between the germline ends. CDR3 residues: CASSLASWGDGYTF. The DNA for the CDR3 is TGTGCCAGCAGCTTAGCCTCTTGGGGAGATGGCTACACCTTC.

This sequence joins TRBV3-1 (or the pseudogene TRBV3-2) and TRBJ2-2; TRBD2 is a possible D gene (6 bases). The CDR3 covers 15 residues. Trimming left V 4 bases short and J 0 bases short, with 9 bases between. Germline CDR1 LGHDT, CDR2 YNNKEL (reference sequence). The DNA of the CDR3 is TGTGCCAGCAGCCCTAGCGCCGCGAACACCGGGGAGCTGTTTTTT. Its translation is CASSPSAANTGELFF.

The chain is built from TRBV27 and TRBJ1-5, with 7 bases identical to TRBD1. Trimming took 5 bases from V and 5 from J; bases not matched to a gene: 6. Germline assignment: CDR1 MNHEY and CDR2 SMNVEV (reference sequence). This CDR3 is 14 amino acids long. The CDR3 region is CASSLDRVHQPQHF. CDR3 bases: TGTGCCAGCAGTCTCGACAGGGTTCATCAGCCCCAGCATTTT.

This chain joins TRBV7-2 and TRBJ2-5; TRBD1 is a possible D gene (8 bases). The CDR3 runs to 15 residues. V was clipped by 3 bases and J by 4 bases, with 15 bases between them. Germline V gives CDR1 SGHTA, CDR2 FQGNSA. CDR3 loop: CASSFVTGEGETQYF. The DNA for the CDR3 is TGTGCCAGCAGCTTCGTGACAGGGGAGGGAGAGACCCAGTACTTC.

The chain carries TRBV3-1 (or the pseudogene TRBV3-2) and TRBJ1-2; no reliable D call. V dropped 1 base and J dropped 2 bases, with 11 bases sitting between them. The CDR3 length is 15 residues. Germline values: CDR1 LGHDT, CDR2 YNNKEL (reference sequence). The CDR3: CASSQAGSLNYGYTF. DNA for the CDR3: TGTGCCAGCAGCCAAGCCGGGAGTCTGAACTATGGCTACACCTTC.

Turning to this clone: An end of the junction differs from the germline gene, which may be a read error. The rearrangement links TRBV7-7 to TRBJ2-5, with 7 bases matching TRBD1. This CDR3 has 16 residues. Germline assignment: CDR1 SSHAT and CDR2 FNYEAQ (reference sequence). The CDR3 sequence is CASSLKLDRIQETQYF. The CDR3 DNA follows: TGTGCTAGCAGCTTAAAACTGGACAGGATTCAAGAGACCCAGTACTTC.

The V call is TRBV28, the J call TRBJ1-2; D is undetermined. V was clipped by 7 bases and J by 2 bases, with 11 bases between them. CDR1 and CDR2 from the germline V gene are MDHEN and SYDVKM. The CDR3 length is 13 residues. CDR3 nucleotide sequence: TGTGCCAGCAAGGCAGACTCGAACTATGGCTACACCTTC. Translated: CASKADSNYGYTF.

V and J are TRBV19 and TRBJ2-2, with TRBD1 identical over 8 bases. V dropped 2 bases and J dropped 0; count of bases not matched to a gene: 2. Looked up from germline, CDR1 is LNHDA and CDR2 is SQIVND (reference sequence). The CDR3 runs 16 residues. The CDR3 here is CASSIWTGTNTGELFF. The CDR3 region has the DNA TGTGCCAGTAGTATATGGACAGGGACGAACACCGGGGAGCTGTTTTTT. The whole variable domain, remainder taken from reference TRBV19 and TRBJ2-2, is DGGITQSPKYLFRKEGQNVTLSCEQNLNHDAMYWYRQDPGQGLRLIYYSQIVNDFQKGDIAEGYSVSREKKESFPLTVTSAQKNPTAFYLCASSIWTGTNTGELFFGEGSRLTVL.

The chain couples TRBV9 to TRBJ1-1, with unresolved D. CDR1 and CDR2 (germline): SGDLS, YYNGEE. The CDR3 covers 13 residues. Trimming took 0 bases from V and 8 from J, leaving 11 bases between them. The CDR3 DNA reads TGTGCCAGCAGCGTAGTCACCTCCGGGGAAGCTTTCTTT. It specifies CASSVVTSGEAFF.

The V call is TRBV19, the J call TRBJ1-2, with a weak D call TRBD1 (5 bases). Trimming removed 3 bases at V and 0 bases at J, with 14 bases between. This CDR3 contains 16 residues. Germline V gene lookup returns CDR1 LNHDA and CDR2 SQIVND (reference sequence). The CDR3 sequence: CASSMPGLRANYGYTF. The CDR3 nucleotides are TGTGCCAGTAGTATGCCGGGACTGAGAGCTAACTATGGCTACACCTTC.

The chain couples TRBV5-1 to TRBJ2-5; 7 positions match TRBD2. CDR3 length: 15 amino acids. V trimming: 6 bases; J trimming: 0 bases; junction bases outside the gene matches: 8. Germline CDR1 SGHRS, CDR2 YFSETQ. The CDR3 DNA reads TGCGCCAGCACCTCTAGCGGAGCGTACCAAGAGACCCAGTACTTC. It translates to CASTSSGAYQETQYF.

The chain links TRBV6-1 to TRBJ1-5; TRBD1 is a possible D gene (5 bases). Trimming left V 1 base short and J 5 bases short, with 15 bases between. The CDR3 contains 16 residues. Germline CDR1 and CDR2: MNHNS and SASEGT. CDR3: CASSEDPGLGDQPQHF. As DNA, the CDR3 is TGTGCCAGCAGTGAAGACCCCGGGTTAGGGGATCAGCCCCAGCATTTT.

V is TRBV7-8 and J is TRBJ2-3; 9 nucleotides match TRBD1. Germline CDR1 is SGHVS and CDR2 is FQNEAQ. V shed 5 bases and J 5 bases; nucleotides not matched to a gene: 8. This CDR3 contains 15 residues. The DNA of the CDR3 is TGTGCCAGCAGCAACCCGGGACAGGGACTAGATACGCAGTATTTT. Translation gives CASSNPGQGLDTQYF.

The CDR3 reads CASSLRLAESTDTQYF. The DNA of the CDR3 is TGCGCCAGCAGCTTGAGACTAGCGGAGAGCACAGATACGCAGTATTTT. V gene TRBV5-1 combines with J gene TRBJ2-3, with TRBD2 matching 9 bases. The germline CDR1 and CDR2 sequences are SGHRS and YFSETQ. CDR3 length: 16 residues. The ends lost 1 base at V and 0 bases at J; junction bases unmatched: 3.

Within the sample, this clone is medium-sized. The chain couples TRBV6-2 or TRBV6-3 to TRBJ2-2; D unclear. Germline V gives CDR1 MNHEY, CDR2 SVGEGT. The germline V and J ends were trimmed by 0 bases and 6 bases, with 8 bases remaining between them. CDR3 length: 14 residues. The CDR3 reads CASSYSSFSGELFF. CDR3 bases: TGTGCCAGCAGTTACTCGAGTTTCTCCGGGGAGCTGTTTTTT.

The V call is TRBV20-1, the J call TRBJ2-7, with TRBD2 matching 7 bases. CDR1 DFQATT and CDR2 SNEGSKA come from the germline V gene (reference sequence). CDR3 length: 11 amino acids. The ends lost 6 bases at V and 4 bases at J; junction bases unmatched: 3. CDR3 protein: CSAVREYEQYF. The CDR3 DNA reads as TGCAGTGCGGTGCGGGAGTACGAGCAGTACTTC.

J is TRBJ1-5 and V is TRBV19; D perhaps matches TRBD1 (5 bases). Germline-derived CDR1 and CDR2 are LNHDA and SQIVND (reference sequence). The CDR3 is made up of 16 amino acids. V was trimmed by 5 bases and J by 3 bases, leaving 17 bases between them. CDR3 in DNA: TGTGCCAGTAGTCCGGCTGCAGGGCTACTCAATCAGCCCCAGCATTTT. Its protein product is CASSPAAGLLNQPQHF.

The gene calls are TRBV6-1 and TRBJ1-2; 8 bases fit TRBD1. Germline CDR1 and CDR2: MNHNS and SASEGT. This CDR3 has 14 amino acids. V lost 1 base to trimming and J lost 6 bases; unmatched junction nucleotides: 4. The CDR3 DNA reads as TGTGCCAGCAGTGAAGACAGGGGGTTGAATGGCTACACCTTC. Translation: CASSEDRGLNGYTF.

This chain connects TRBV7-9 to TRBJ2-5, with 7 positions matching TRBD2. The trim removed 6 bases at V and 6 bases at J, leaving 10 bases unmatched. The CDR3 has 14 amino acids. CDR1 SEHNR and CDR2 FQNEAQ come from the germline V gene (reference sequence). Here the CDR3 DNA reads TGTGCCAGCAGAACCGGGACTATCAGCCAGACCCAGTACTTC. Translating it yields CASRTGTISQTQYF.

V and J are TRBV11-3 and TRBJ2-7, with D possibly being TRBD2 (6 bases). V lost 1 base and J lost 1, with 17 bases in between. This CDR3 has 17 residues. Germline V gene sequence: CDR1 SGHNT, CDR2 YENEEA. The chain's CDR3 is CASSLVRRGAPSYEQYF. CDR3 in DNA: TGTGCCAGCAGCTTAGTTAGGCGGGGAGCGCCTTCCTACGAGCAGTACTTC.